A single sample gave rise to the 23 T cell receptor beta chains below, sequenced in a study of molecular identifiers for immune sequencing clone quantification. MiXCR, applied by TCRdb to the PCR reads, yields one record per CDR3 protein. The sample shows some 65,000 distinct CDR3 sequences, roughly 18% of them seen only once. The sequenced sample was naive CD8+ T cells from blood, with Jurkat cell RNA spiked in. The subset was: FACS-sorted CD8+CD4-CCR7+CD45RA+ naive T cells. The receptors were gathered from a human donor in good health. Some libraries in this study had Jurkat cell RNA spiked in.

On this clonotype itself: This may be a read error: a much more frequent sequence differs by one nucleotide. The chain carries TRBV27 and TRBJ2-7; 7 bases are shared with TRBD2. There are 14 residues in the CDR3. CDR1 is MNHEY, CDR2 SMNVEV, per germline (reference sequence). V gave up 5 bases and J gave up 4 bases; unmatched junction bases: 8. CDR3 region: CASSPGLVLYEQYF. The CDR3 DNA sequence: TGTGCCAGCAGTCCCGGACTAGTTCTTTACGAGCAGTACTTC.

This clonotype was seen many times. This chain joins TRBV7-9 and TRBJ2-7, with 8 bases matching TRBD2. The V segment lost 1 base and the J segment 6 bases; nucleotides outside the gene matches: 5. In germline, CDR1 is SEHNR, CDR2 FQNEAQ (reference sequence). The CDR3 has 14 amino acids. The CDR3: CASSLEWTSFEQYF. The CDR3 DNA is TGTGCCAGCAGCTTAGAGTGGACTAGCTTCGAGCAGTACTTC.

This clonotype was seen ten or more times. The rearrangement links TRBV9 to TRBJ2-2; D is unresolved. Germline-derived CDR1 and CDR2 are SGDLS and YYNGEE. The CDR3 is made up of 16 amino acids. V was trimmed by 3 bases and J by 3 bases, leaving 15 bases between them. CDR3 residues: CASSDEDGIYTGELFF. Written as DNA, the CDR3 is TGTGCCAGCAGCGATGAAGACGGAATATACACCGGGGAGCTGTTTTTT.

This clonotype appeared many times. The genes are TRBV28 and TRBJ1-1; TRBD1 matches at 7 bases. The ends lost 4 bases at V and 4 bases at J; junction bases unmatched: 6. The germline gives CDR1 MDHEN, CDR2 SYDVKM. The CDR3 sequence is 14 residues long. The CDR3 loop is CASSWDSLSTEAFF. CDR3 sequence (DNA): TGTGCCAGCAGTTGGGACAGCTTATCCACTGAAGCTTTCTTT.

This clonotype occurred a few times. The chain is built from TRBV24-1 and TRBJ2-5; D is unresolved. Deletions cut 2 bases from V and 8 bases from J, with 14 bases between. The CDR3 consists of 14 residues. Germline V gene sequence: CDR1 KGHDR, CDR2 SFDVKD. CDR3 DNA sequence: TGTGCCACCAGTGATTCTTATTCCCCACCCACCCAGTACTTC. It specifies CATSDSYSPPTQYF.

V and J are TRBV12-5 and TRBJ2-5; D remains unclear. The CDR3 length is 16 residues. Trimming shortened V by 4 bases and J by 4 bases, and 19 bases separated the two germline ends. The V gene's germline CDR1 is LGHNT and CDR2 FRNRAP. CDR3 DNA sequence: TGTGCTAGTGGTTCTCCCGGGTCAAGAGTTGCAGAGACCCAGTACTTC. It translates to CASGSPGSRVAETQYF.

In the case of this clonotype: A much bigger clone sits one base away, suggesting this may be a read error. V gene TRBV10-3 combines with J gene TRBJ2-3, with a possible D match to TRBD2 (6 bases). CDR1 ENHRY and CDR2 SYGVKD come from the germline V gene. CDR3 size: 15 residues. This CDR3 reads CAISEWDSGTVTQYF. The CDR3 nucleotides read TGTGCCATCAGTGAATGGGACTCGGGCACAGTTACGCAGTATTTT.

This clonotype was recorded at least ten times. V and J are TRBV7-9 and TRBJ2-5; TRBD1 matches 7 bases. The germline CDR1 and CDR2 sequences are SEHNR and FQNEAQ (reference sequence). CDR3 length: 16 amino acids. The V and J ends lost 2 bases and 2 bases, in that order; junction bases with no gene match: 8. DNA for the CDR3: TGTGCCAGCAGCTTATTGGCCGGGACAGCACAAGAGACCCAGTACTTC. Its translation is CASSLLAGTAQETQYF.

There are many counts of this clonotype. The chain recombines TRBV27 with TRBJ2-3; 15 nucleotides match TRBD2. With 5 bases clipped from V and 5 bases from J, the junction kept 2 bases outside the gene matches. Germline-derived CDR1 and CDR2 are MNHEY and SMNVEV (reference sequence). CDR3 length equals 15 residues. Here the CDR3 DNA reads TGTGCCAGCAGTGGACTAGCGGGAGGGCAAGATACGCAGTATTTT. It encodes CASSGLAGGQDTQYF.

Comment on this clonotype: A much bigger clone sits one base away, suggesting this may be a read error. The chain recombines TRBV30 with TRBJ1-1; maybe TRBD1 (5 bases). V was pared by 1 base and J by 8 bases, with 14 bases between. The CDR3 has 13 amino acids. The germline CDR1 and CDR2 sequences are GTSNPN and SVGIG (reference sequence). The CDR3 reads CAWSARHGTEAFF. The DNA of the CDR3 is TGTGCCTGGAGTGCGCGTCATGGGACCGAAGCTTTCTTT.

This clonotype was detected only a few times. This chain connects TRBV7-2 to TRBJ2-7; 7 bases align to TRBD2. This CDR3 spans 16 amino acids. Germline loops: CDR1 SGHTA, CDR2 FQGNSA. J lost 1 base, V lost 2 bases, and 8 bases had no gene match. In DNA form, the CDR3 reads TGTGCCAGCAGCTTAATACCCAGCGGGGCATCCTACGAGCAGTACTTC. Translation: CASSLIPSGASYEQYF.

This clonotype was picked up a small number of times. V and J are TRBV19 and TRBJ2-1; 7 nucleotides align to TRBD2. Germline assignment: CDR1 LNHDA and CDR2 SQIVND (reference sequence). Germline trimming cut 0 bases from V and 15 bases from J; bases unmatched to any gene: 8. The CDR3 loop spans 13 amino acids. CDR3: CASSIDLAANRFF. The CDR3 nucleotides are TGTGCCAGTAGTATAGATCTAGCGGCCAATAGGTTCTTC.

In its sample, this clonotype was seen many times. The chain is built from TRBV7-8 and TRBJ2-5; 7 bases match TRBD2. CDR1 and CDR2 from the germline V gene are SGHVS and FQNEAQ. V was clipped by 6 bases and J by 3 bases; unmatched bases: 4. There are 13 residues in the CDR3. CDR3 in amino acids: CASRSGGEETQYF. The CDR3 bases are TGTGCCAGCAGGTCGGGGGGAGAAGAGACCCAGTACTTC.

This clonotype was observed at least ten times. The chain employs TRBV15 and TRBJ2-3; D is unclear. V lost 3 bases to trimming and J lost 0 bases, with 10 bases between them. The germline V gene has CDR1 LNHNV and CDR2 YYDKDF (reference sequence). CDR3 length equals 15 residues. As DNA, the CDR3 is TGTGCCACCAGCAGTCATATTTCTAGCACAGATACGCAGTATTTT. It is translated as CATSSHISSTDTQYF.

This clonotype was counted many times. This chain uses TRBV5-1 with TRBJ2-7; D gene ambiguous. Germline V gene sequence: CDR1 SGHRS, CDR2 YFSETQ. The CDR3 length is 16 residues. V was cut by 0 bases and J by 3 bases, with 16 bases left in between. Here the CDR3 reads CASSLEWSPEYYEQYF. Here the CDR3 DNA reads TGCGCCAGCAGCTTGGAATGGAGTCCGGAGTACTACGAGCAGTACTTC.

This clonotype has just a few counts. The CDR3 coding sequence is TGTGCCAGCAGCTCCTCGGGGGTAGCGCTCTACCAAGAGACCCAGTACTTC. This gives the protein CASSSSGVALYQETQYF. The chain combines TRBV7-9 with TRBJ2-5; D perhaps matches TRBD2 (6 bases). V was trimmed by 4 bases and J by 0 bases, leaving 18 bases between them. The CDR3 runs 17 residues. CDR1 is SEHNR and CDR2 is FQNEAQ in the germline V gene (reference sequence). Filled out from reference TRBV7-9 and TRBJ2-5, the complete variable domain reads DTGVSQNPRHKITKRGQNVTFRCDPISEHNRLYWYRQTLGQGPEFLTYFQNEAQLEKSRLLSDRFSAERPKGSFSTLEIQRTEQGDSAMYLCASSSSGVALYQETQYFGPGTRLLVL.

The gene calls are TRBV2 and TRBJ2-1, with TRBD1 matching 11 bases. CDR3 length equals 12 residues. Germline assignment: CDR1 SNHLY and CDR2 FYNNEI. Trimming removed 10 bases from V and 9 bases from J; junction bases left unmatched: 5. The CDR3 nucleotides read TGTGCCACCGGACAGGGGGCACCTGAGCAGTTCTTC. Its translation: CATGQGAPEQFF.

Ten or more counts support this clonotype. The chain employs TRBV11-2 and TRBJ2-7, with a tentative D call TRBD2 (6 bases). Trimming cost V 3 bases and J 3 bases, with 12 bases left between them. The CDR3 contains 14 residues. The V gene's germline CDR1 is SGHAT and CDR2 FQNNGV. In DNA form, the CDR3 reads TGTGCCAGCAGCTTGGCCGGGAGTTTCTACGAGCAGTACTTC. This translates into CASSLAGSFYEQYF.

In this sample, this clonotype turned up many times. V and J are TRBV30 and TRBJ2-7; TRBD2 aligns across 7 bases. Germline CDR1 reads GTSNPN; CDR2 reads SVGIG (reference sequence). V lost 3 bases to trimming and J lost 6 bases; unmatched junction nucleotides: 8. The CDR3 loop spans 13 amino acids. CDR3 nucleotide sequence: TGTGCCTGGAGCCGCCGGGCGGGAGTCGAGCAGTACTTC. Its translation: CAWSRRAGVEQYF. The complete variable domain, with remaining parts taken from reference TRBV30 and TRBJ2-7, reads SQTIHQWPATLVQPVGSPLSLECTVEGTSNPNLYWYRQAAGRGLQLLFYSVGIGQISSEVPQNLSASRPQDRQFILSSKKLLLSDSGFYLCAWSRRAGVEQYFGPGTRLTVT.

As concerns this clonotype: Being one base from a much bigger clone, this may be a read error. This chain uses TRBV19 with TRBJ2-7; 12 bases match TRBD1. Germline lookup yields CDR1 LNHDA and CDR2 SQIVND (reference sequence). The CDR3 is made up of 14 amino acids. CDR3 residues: CASSPGTGGDEQHF. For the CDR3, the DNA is TGTGCCAGTAGTCCAGGGACAGGGGGCGACGAGCAGCACTTC.

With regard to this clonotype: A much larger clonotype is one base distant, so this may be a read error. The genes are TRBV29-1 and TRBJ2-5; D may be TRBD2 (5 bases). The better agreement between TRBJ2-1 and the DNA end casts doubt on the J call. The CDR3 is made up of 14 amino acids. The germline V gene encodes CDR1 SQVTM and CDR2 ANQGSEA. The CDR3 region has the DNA TGCAGCGTCCCCCTGGGGAGCATTGGAGAGACCCAGTTCTTC. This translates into CSVPLGSIGETQFF.

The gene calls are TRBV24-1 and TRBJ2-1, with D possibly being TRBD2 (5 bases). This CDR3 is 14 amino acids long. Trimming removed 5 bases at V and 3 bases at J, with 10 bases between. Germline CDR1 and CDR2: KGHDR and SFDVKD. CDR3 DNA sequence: TGTGCCACCAGTGGAGACCGGGACTACAATGAGCAGTTCTTC. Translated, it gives CATSGDRDYNEQFF.

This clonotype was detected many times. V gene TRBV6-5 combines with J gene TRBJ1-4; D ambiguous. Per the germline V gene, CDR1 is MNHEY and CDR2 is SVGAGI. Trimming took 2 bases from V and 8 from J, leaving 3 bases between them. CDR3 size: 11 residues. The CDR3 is CASSYGEKLFF. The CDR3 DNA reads TGTGCCAGCAGTTACGGGGAAAAACTGTTTTTT.